A single sample gave rise to the 23 T cell receptor beta chains below, sequenced in a study of immune heterogeneity within non-small cell lung tumors. The TCR beta CDR3 region was amplified by multiplex PCR employing 32 V and 13 J primers. TCRdb reprocessed the multiplex PCR reads via MiXCR and lists one record per CDR3 protein. The data show several thousand distinct CDR3 sequences, 30% to 45% seen once. The starting template was genomic DNA from bulk tumor, around 660 ng per sample. Taken during surgery, several biopsies per primary tumor were spaced as far apart as possible within the tumor mass. These patients got curative surgery after being newly diagnosed with untreated non-small cell lung cancer. Sequencing was carried out using lung tumor tissue. The source of these receptors is an older man with non-small cell lung cancer.

V gene TRBV4-2 combines with J gene TRBJ2-1; 9 bases are shared with TRBD2. V trimming: 3 bases; J trimming: 9 bases; junction bases outside the gene matches: 12. From germline, CDR1 is LGHNA and CDR2 YNFKEQ. CDR3 length: 16 amino acids. CDR3 sequence (DNA): TGTGCCAGCAGCCATCAAGACGTAGCGGGAGCCGGTGAGCAGTTCTTC. It specifies CASSHQDVAGAGEQFF.

The V gene is TRBV6-2 or TRBV6-3, the J gene TRBJ1-5, with TRBD1 matching 10 bases. With 5 bases clipped from V and 7 bases from J, the junction kept 5 bases outside the gene matches. This CDR3 is 14 amino acids long. The germline V gene has CDR1 MNHEY and CDR2 SVGEGT. CDR3 DNA sequence: TGTGCCAGCAGTGCAAGGGACAGGGGCCAGCCCCAGCATTTT. Residues: CASSARDRGQPQHF.

V gene TRBV7-9 combines with J gene TRBJ2-7, with 12 nucleotides matching TRBD2. V shed 5 bases, J shed 2 bases, and the junction held 13 bases outside the gene matches. The germline V gene encodes CDR1 SEHNR and CDR2 FQNEAQ (reference sequence). The CDR3 sequence is 18 residues long. CDR3 loop: CASSHSLAGGPVAYEQYF. The CDR3 DNA is TGTGCCAGCAGCCACTCCCTAGCGGGAGGGCCAGTGGCCTACGAGCAGTACTTC.

V usage is TRBV11-2 and J usage is TRBJ1-5; 8 bases fit TRBD1. From germline, CDR1 is SGHAT and CDR2 FQNNGV. Trimming at V came to 5 bases and at J to 5 bases, leaving 5 bases not matched to a gene. This CDR3 has 14 amino acids. CDR3 nucleotide sequence: TGTGCCAGCAGCCCAGGGGGCGCGTATCAGCCCCAGCATTTT. Protein: CASSPGGAYQPQHF.

This clonotype was seen a few times. The V and J genes are TRBV28 and TRBJ2-7, with D possibly being TRBD1 (6 bases). CDR3 size: 12 residues. In germline, CDR1 is MDHEN, CDR2 SYDVKM. The ends were cut back, 3 bases at V and 9 bases at J, with 12 bases in the middle. DNA of the CDR3: TGTGCCAGCAGTTTGGGGACACCCGGGCAGTACTTC. Translated: CASSLGTPGQYF.

The CDR3 bases are TGCAGTGCTAGAGGGAGGGGGGAGTTTGGCTACACCTTC. Its translation is CSARGRGEFGYTF. The chain recombines TRBV20-1 with TRBJ1-2; D may be TRBD1 (6 bases). This CDR3 is built from 13 residues. The V end was cut by 1 base, the J end by 7 bases, with 13 bases between. Germline V gene data show CDR1 as DFQATT and CDR2 as SNEGSKA (reference sequence).

As to this clonotype: Just one base apart from a much larger clone, this may be a read error. The chain combines TRBV28 with TRBJ2-7; 8 nucleotides match TRBD1. With 5 bases clipped from V and 2 bases from J, the junction kept 11 bases outside the gene matches. The CDR3 has 16 amino acids. CDR1 MDHEN and CDR2 SYDVKM come from the germline V gene. The CDR3 nucleotides read TGTGCCAGCAGTCCGGATGGACAGGGACCCGCCTACGAGCAGTACTTC. Protein: CASSPDGQGPAYEQYF.

About this clonotype itself: In this CDR3 the conserved last residue, phenylalanine or tryptophan, is missing, so a read error is likely. The chain uses TRBV11-2 and TRBJ1-3; 7 nucleotides agree with TRBD1. Trimming at V came to 5 bases and at J to 2 bases, leaving 3 bases not matched to a gene. Looked up from germline, CDR1 is SGHAT and CDR2 is FQNNGV. The CDR3 runs 14 residues. The CDR3 region has the DNA TGTGCCAGCAGCCCCACAGGGGCTGGAAACACCATATATCTT. This encodes CASSPTGAGNTIYL.

This rearrangement joins TRBV20-1 to TRBJ1-5; D may be TRBD1 (5 bases). In germline, CDR1 is DFQATT, CDR2 SNEGSKA (reference sequence). This CDR3 is 13 amino acids long. V was pared by 1 base and J by 6 bases, with 10 bases between. For the CDR3, the DNA is TGCAGTGCTAGAGTCGGAGGGACTCAGCCCCAGCATTTT. Translated: CSARVGGTQPQHF.

V usage is TRBV6-2 or TRBV6-3 and J usage is TRBJ2-7; TRBD1 or TRBD2 may be the D gene (5 bases each). The V and J ends lost 5 bases and 7 bases respectively, with 21 bases between them. Germline V CDR1 and CDR2: MNHEY, SVGEGT. The length of the CDR3 is 15 residues. The CDR3 region has the DNA TGTGCCAGCAGTCGACCGGGACGTCCCTCGTGGGAGCAGTACTTC. As protein: CASSRPGRPSWEQYF.

This chain joins TRBV9 and TRBJ2-7; no reliable D call. Looked up from germline, CDR1 is SGDLS and CDR2 is YYNGEE. CDR3 size: 15 residues. V was clipped by 0 bases and J by 6 bases, with 16 bases between them. CDR3 residues: CASSVALAPGTEQYF. The CDR3 region has the DNA TGTGCCAGCAGCGTAGCTCTGGCACCAGGTACCGAGCAGTACTTC. Looking up the rest from reference TRBV9 and TRBJ2-7 gives the full variable domain: DSGVTQTPKHLITATGQRVTLRCSPRSGDLSVYWYQQSLDQGLQFLIQYYNGEERAKGNILERFSAQQFPDLHSELNLSSLELGDSALYFCASSVALAPGTEQYFGPGTRLTVT.

The chain employs TRBV7-2 and TRBJ1-3, with D perhaps matching TRBD1 (5 bases). The CDR3 is made up of 15 amino acids. The germline V gene has CDR1 SGHTA and CDR2 FQGNSA. The V end lost 5 bases, the J end lost 5 bases, and 16 bases lay between the germline ends. CDR3 loop: CASSTGPGGRNTIYF. Written as DNA, the CDR3 is TGTGCCAGCAGCACAGGCCCGGGGGGAAGAAACACCATATATTTT. Filled out from reference TRBV7-2 and TRBJ1-3, the complete variable domain reads GAGVSQSPSNKVTEKGKDVELRCDPISGHTALYWYRQSLGQGLEFLIYFQGNSAPDKSGLPSDRFSAERTGGSVSTLTIQRTQQEDSAVYLCASSTGPGGRNTIYFGEGSWLTVV.

The V call is TRBV9, the J call TRBJ2-3; 10 bases align to TRBD2. Germline CDR1 and CDR2: SGDLS and YYNGEE. The ends lost 0 bases at V and 6 bases at J; junction bases unmatched: 7. The CDR3 spans 16 residues. CDR3 sequence reads: CASSVASGSLGDTQYF. CDR3 nucleotide sequence: TGTGCCAGCAGCGTAGCTAGCGGGAGCCTGGGGGATACGCAGTATTTT. The full variable domain, its missing parts supplied by reference TRBV9 and TRBJ2-3, is DSGVTQTPKHLITATGQRVTLRCSPRSGDLSVYWYQQSLDQGLQFLIQYYNGEERAKGNILERFSAQQFPDLHSELNLSSLELGDSALYFCASSVASGSLGDTQYFGPGTRLTVL.

The genes are TRBV6-5 and TRBJ1-2; no clear D. Germline CDR1 and CDR2: MNHEY and SVGAGI. Trimming took 0 bases from V and 7 from J, leaving 18 bases between them. This CDR3 is 16 amino acids long. CDR3 coding DNA: TGTGCCAGCAGTTACTCGACCGGCACTGCGGAGCCTGGCTACACCTTC. This gives the protein CASSYSTGTAEPGYTF.

The chain couples TRBV28 to TRBJ2-1; 7 bases agree with TRBD2. After removal of 8 bases from V and 2 bases from J, the junction contained 6 bases not matched to a gene. The CDR3 loop spans 14 amino acids. The germline V gene encodes CDR1 MDHEN and CDR2 SYDVKM. In DNA form, the CDR3 reads TGTGCCAGCGGGAGGGTAGTTCCCTACAATGAGCAGTTCTTC. Its translation is CASGRVVPYNEQFF.

This chain connects TRBV9 to TRBJ1-2; no reliable D call. The V gene's germline CDR1 is SGDLS and CDR2 YYNGEE. CDR3 length: 15 amino acids. V lost 1 base to trimming and J lost 4 bases, with 14 bases between them. The CDR3 loop reads CASSVKDLAGYGYTF. CDR3 sequence (DNA): TGTGCCAGCAGCGTAAAGGACCTCGCAGGCTATGGCTACACCTTC.

In its sample, this clonotype ranks as medium-sized. The chain joins TRBV6-6 to TRBJ2-1; 12 bases match TRBD2. J lost 1 base, V lost 0 bases, and 1 base had no gene match. Looked up from germline, CDR1 is MNHNY and CDR2 is SVGAGI (reference sequence). The CDR3 has 17 amino acids. The CDR3 coding sequence is TGTGCCAGCAGTTACTCGGGACTAGCGGGTTCCTACAATGAGCAGTTCTTC. Translated, it gives CASSYSGLAGSYNEQFF.

In this sample, this clonotype is medium-sized. The chain is built from TRBV11-2 and TRBJ1-1, with unresolved D. Germline assignment: CDR1 SGHAT and CDR2 FQNNGV. This CDR3 spans 13 amino acids. V was shortened by 0 bases and J by 0 bases, with 2 bases between the two germline ends. The CDR3 region has the DNA TGTGCCAGCAGCTTAGAGGTGAACACTGAAGCTTTCTTT. Translation: CASSLEVNTEAFF.

In its sample, this clonotype was seen a few times. This chain joins TRBV28 and TRBJ2-5; D is possibly TRBD2 (5 bases). V was shortened by 5 bases and J by 2 bases, with 9 bases between the two germline ends. CDR3 length equals 13 residues. Germline CDR1 MDHEN, CDR2 SYDVKM. The CDR3 loop is CASSPPGQETQYF. CDR3 bases: TGTGCCAGCAGTCCTCCGGGACAAGAGACCCAGTACTTC.

The chain couples TRBV7-9 to TRBJ1-1; D uncertain. V was trimmed by 1 base and J by 6 bases, leaving 6 bases between them. The V gene's germline CDR1 is SEHNR and CDR2 FQNEAQ (reference sequence). This CDR3 contains 12 residues. CDR3 region: CASSLEFSEAFF. Here the CDR3 DNA reads TGTGCCAGCAGCTTAGAATTTTCTGAAGCTTTCTTT.

The V gene is TRBV30, the J gene TRBJ2-6; D is ambiguous. With 5 bases removed from V and 2 bases from J, the gap between germline ends came to 7 bases. This CDR3 comprises 13 residues. Germline V CDR1 and CDR2: GTSNPN, SVGIG (reference sequence). This CDR3 is CAWCTTGANVLTF. CDR3 sequence (DNA): TGTGCCTGGTGCACTACTGGGGCCAACGTCCTGACTTTC.

This clonotype ranks as medium-sized. V gene TRBV2 combines with J gene TRBJ1-6; the match to TRBD1 covers 7 bases. This CDR3 is 16 amino acids long. From germline, CDR1 is SNHLY and CDR2 FYNNEI. V was clipped by 9 bases and J by 7 bases; unmatched bases: 15. CDR3 region: CASKRDSERLNSPLHF. The CDR3 nucleotides are TGTGCCAGTAAACGGGACAGCGAGAGGTTGAATTCACCCCTCCACTTT. Full variable domain (missing parts from reference TRBV2 and TRBJ1-6): EPEVTQTPSHQVTQMGQEVILRCVPISNHLYFYWYRQILGQKVEFLVSFYNNEISEKSEIFDDQFSVERPDGSNFTLKIRSTKLEDSAMYFCASKRDSERLNSPLHFGNGTRLTVT.

In its sample, this clonotype was seen a few times. DNA of the CDR3: TGTGCCAGCACCCAGGTTGGGACAGCTCGCAATGAGCAGTTCTTC. The encoded protein is CASTQVGTARNEQFF. This chain joins TRBV2 and TRBJ2-1, with 7 nucleotides matching TRBD1. This CDR3 has 15 residues. Germline lookup yields CDR1 SNHLY and CDR2 FYNNEI. With 7 bases clipped from V and 6 bases from J, the junction kept 12 bases outside the gene matches.